Listed below are T cell receptor beta chains from one sample, sequenced in a study of cytomegalovirus exposure and HLA in healthy donors. TCRdb keeps only in-frame clones here, not all; method: immunoSEQ multiplex PCR. This specimen shows some 200,000 clones; the ten leading clones hold about 0.74%. Sequenced sample: PBMCs. The source is a boy younger than 18 in good health and CMV-seronegative. Each CDR3 is given with its conserved first and last residue. A D gene is named only where the DNA matches it firmly.

V gene	D gene	J gene	CDR3 protein	CDR3 DNA
TRBV11-3	.	TRBJ2-3	CASSPRGAGGQYF	TGTGCCAGCAGCCCCCGGGGGGCGGGTGGGCAGTATTTT
TRBV6-7	.	TRBJ1-6	CAGTLTPGYNSPLHF	TGTGCCGGTACACTGACCCCAGGGTATAATTCACCCCTCCACTTT
TRBV5-4	TRBD1	TRBJ2-7	CASSTGQVTYEQYF	TGTGCCAGCAGCACGGGACAGGTTACCTACGAGCAGTACTTC
TRBV9	TRBD1	TRBJ1-2	CASSEGQGLGYTF	TGTGCCAGCAGCGAGGGACAGGGGTTGGGCTACACCTTC
TRBV15	.	TRBJ1-2	CATSAQRRGIYGYTF	TGTGCCACCAGCGCCCAAAGGCGGGGAATCTATGGCTACACCTTC
TRBV19	.	TRBJ1-5	CASRSRGRGGHQPQHF	TGTGCCAGCCGATCAAGGGGCCGCGGGGGCCATCAGCCCCAGCATTTT
TRBV4-1	TRBD2	TRBJ2-5	CASSQALGGVQETQYF	TGCGCCAGCAGCCAAGCTCTGGGAGGGGTGCAAGAGACCCAGTACTTC
TRBV27	TRBD2	TRBJ2-7	CASSLSGGGSYEQYF	TGTGCCAGCAGTTTATCGGGGGGGGGTTCCTACGAGCAGTACTTC
TRBV12-5	.	TRBJ2-3	CASDRQGRTDTQYF	TGTGCTAGTGACAGGCAGGGTCGCACAGATACGCAGTATTTT
TRBV5-1	TRBD1	TRBJ1-2	CASSYGRGDYGYTF	TGCGCCAGCAGCTATGGCAGGGGGGACTATGGCTACACCTTC
TRBV7-2	.	TRBJ2-7	CASSSGATYEQYF	TGTGCCAGCAGTTCAGGGGCTACCTACGAGCAGTACTTC
TRBV29-1	.	TRBJ1-5	CSVDLDGTNQPQHF	TGCAGCGTTGATTTGGACGGGACTAATCAGCCCCAGCATTTT
TRBV28	TRBD1	TRBJ1-5	CASTPGGGYSNQPQHF	TGTGCCAGCACCCCGGGAGGGGGCTATAGCAATCAGCCCCAGCATTTT
TRBV7-2	TRBD2	TRBJ2-3	CASSSLGSSGTSTDTQYF	TGTGCCAGCAGCTCCCTTGGTAGTAGCGGGACTAGCACAGATACGCAGTATTTT
TRBV18	.	TRBJ1-2	CASSPQGANGYTF	TGTGCCAGCTCACCACAAGGGGCAAACGGCTACACCTTC
TRBV7-2	.	TRBJ2-1	CASSVAGLVNEQFF	TGTGCCAGCTCCGTGGCCGGGTTAGTAAATGAGCAGTTCTTC
TRBV7-6	.	TRBJ2-5	CASATTGRSETQYF	TGTGCCAGCGCCACGACAGGGAGGTCGGAGACCCAGTACTTC
TRBV5-1	.	TRBJ1-2	CASSRDILGYTF	TGCGCCAGCAGCCGGGACATTTTGGGCTACACCTTC
TRBV11-2	.	TRBJ1-2	CATRTAQGVGGYTF	TGTGCCACCCGCACGGCGCAGGGCGTGGGTGGCTACACCTTC
TRBV6-5	.	TRBJ2-7	CASSYSIEGALYEQYF	TGTGCCAGCAGTTACTCGATAGAGGGTGCCCTCTACGAGCAGTACTTC
TRBV19	TRBD1	TRBJ1-1	CASSTGQGRGATEAFF	TGTGCCAGTAGTACGGGACAGGGGCGAGGGGCTACTGAAGCTTTCTTT
TRBV19	TRBD1	TRBJ1-1	CASSIMTGSVGTEAFF	TGTGCCAGTAGTATAATGACAGGGAGCGTGGGGACTGAAGCTTTCTTT
TRBV19	TRBD1	TRBJ1-2	CASSTTHRGWGYTF	TGTGCCAGTAGTACCACCCACAGGGGTTGGGGCTACACCTTC
TRBV28	.	TRBJ2-7	CASREWRGTYEQYF	TGTGCCAGCAGAGAGTGGCGGGGTACCTACGAGCAGTACTTC
TRBV30	TRBD1	TRBJ2-7	CAWSRDRRYEQYF	TGTGCCTGGAGTCGGGACAGGCGCTACGAGCAGTACTTC
TRBV6-1	.	TRBJ1-2	CAISSIDWVDGYTF	TGTGCCATTAGTTCTATAGACTGGGTGGATGGCTACACCTTC
TRBV27	.	TRBJ1-1	CASSLRENTEAFF	TGTGCCAGCAGTTTACGAGAGAACACTGAAGCTTTCTTT
TRBV7-6	.	TRBJ2-3	CASSLDRRGDTQYF	TGTGCCAGCAGCCTCGACAGGCGGGGGGATACGCAGTATTTT
TRBV5-1	TRBD1	TRBJ1-4	CASSLGQGGEKLFF	TGCGCCAGCAGCTTAGGACAGGGAGGTGAAAAACTGTTTTTT
TRBV6-5	TRBD1	TRBJ2-3	CASSLDRVGTDTQYF	TGTGCCAGCAGCTTGGACAGGGTTGGCACAGATACGCAGTATTTT
TRBV6-1	.	TRBJ1-3	CASSERVDSGNTIYF	TGTGCCAGCAGTGAACGGGTGGACTCTGGAAACACCATATATTTT
TRBV30	.	TRBJ2-5	CALGLPGETQYF	TGTGCCCTGGGACTTCCAGGAGAGACCCAGTACTTC
TRBV5-8	.	TRBJ2-7	CASTRGADRGGEQYF	TGTGCCAGCACCCGGGGGGCCGACAGGGGAGGCGAGCAGTACTTC
TRBV4-1	.	TRBJ1-1	CASSQARNTEAFF	TGCGCCAGCAGCCAAGCCAGGAACACTGAAGCTTTCTTT
TRBV5-4	.	TRBJ1-2	CASSEGHEDYGYTF	TGTGCCAGCAGCGAGGGACACGAGGACTATGGCTACACCTTC